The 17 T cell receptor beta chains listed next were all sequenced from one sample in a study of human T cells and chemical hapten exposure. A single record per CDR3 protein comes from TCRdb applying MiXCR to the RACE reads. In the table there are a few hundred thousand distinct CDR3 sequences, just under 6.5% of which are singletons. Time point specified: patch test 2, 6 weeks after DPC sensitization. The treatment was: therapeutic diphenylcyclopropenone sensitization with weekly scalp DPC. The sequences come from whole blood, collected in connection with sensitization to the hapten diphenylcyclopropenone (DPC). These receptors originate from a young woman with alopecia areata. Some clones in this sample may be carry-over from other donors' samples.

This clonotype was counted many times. Written as DNA, the CDR3 is TGCAGTGCTAGAGATCCCAGCGGGTATAGCACAGATACGCAGTATTTT. Translation: CSARDPSGYSTDTQYF. The J gene is TRBJ2-3, the V gene TRBV20-1; weak D call: TRBD2 (6 bases). The CDR3 totals 16 residues. V gave up 0 bases and J gave up 0 bases, with 13 bases separating them. Germline CDR1 and CDR2: DFQATT and SNEGSKA (reference sequence).

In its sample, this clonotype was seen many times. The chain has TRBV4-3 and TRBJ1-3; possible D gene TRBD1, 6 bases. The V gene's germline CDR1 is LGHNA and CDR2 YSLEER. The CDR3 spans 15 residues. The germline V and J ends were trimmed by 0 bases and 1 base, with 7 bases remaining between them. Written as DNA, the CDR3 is TGCGCCAGCAGCCAAGATGGACAGTCTGGAAACACCATATATTTT. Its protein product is CASSQDGQSGNTIYF.

The CDR3 spells CASVADRGVTDTQYF. CDR3 bases: TGTGCCAGCGTGGCGGACAGGGGGGTCACAGATACGCAGTATTTT. J is TRBJ2-3 and V is TRBV28, with 10 bases lining up with TRBD1. Trimming cost V 8 bases and J 2 bases; bases outside gene matches: 7. CDR1 and CDR2 from the germline V gene are MDHEN and SYDVKM. The CDR3 is made up of 15 amino acids.

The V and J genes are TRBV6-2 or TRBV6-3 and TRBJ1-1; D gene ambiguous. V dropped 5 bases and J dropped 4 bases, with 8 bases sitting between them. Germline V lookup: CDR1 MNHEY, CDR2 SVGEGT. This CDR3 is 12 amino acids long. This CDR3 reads CASSEISTEAFF. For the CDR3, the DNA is TGTGCCAGCAGTGAGATTTCCACTGAAGCTTTCTTT.

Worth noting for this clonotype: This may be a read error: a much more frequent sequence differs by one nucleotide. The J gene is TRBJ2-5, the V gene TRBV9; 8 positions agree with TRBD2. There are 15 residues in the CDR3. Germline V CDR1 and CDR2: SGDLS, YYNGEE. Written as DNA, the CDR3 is TGTGCCAACAGCCCCGGGGGGGGTCCACAAGAGACCCAGTACTTC. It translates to CANSPGGGPQETQYF.

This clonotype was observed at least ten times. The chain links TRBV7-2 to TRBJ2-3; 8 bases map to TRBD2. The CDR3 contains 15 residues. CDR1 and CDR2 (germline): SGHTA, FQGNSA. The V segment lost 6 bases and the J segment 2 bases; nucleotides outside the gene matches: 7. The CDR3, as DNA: TGTGCCAGCAGTTCCCTTAGCGGGGTCACAGATACGCAGTATTTT. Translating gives CASSSLSGVTDTQYF.

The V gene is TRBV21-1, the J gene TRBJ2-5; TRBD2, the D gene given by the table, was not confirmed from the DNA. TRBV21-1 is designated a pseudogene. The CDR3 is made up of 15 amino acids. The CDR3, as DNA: TGTGCCAGCAGCAAAGCAGGACTTGAAAAAGAGACCCAGTACTTC. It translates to CASSKAGLEKETQYF.

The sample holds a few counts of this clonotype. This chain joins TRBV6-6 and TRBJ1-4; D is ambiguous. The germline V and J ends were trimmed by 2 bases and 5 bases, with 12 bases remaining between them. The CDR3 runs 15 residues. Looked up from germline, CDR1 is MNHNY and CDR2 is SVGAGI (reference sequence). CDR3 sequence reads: CASSYDGQGNEKLFF. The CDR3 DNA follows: TGTGCCAGCAGTTACGACGGCCAAGGGAATGAAAAACTGTTTTTT.

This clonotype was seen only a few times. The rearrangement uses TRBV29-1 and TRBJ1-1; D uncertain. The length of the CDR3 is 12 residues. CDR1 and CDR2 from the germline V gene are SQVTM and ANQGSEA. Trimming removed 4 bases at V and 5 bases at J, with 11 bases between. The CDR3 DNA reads TGCAGCGTTGGAGTTGGAGATACTGAAGCTTTCTTT. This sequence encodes CSVGVGDTEAFF. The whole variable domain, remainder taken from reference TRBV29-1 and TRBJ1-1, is SAVISQKPSRDICQRGTSLTIQCQVDSQVTMMFWYRQQPGQSLTLIATANQGSEATYESGFVIDKFPISRPNLTFSTLTVSNMSPEDSSIYLCSVGVGDTEAFFGQGTRLTVV.

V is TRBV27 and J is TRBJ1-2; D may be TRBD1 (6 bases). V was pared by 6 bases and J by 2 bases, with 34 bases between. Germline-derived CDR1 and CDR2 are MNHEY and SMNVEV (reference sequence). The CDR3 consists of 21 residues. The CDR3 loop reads CASSPLAPAIALMTGNYGYTF. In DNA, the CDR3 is TGTGCCAGCAGCCCCCTTGCCCCAGCTATCGCCCTCATGACAGGCAACTATGGCTACACCTTC.

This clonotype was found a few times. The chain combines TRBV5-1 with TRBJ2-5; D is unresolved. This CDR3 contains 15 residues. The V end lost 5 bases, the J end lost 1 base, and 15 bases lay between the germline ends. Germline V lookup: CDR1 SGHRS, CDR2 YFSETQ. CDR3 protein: CASSMESGSQETQYF. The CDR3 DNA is TGCGCCAGCAGTATGGAAAGTGGCAGCCAAGAGACCCAGTACTTC.

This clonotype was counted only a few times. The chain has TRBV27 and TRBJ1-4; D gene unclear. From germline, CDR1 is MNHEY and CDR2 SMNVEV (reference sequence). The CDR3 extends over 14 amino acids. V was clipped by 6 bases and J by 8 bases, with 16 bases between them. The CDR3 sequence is CASSRAPLGEKLFF. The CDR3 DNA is TGTGCCAGCAGCCGGGCGCCACTAGGGGAAAAACTGTTTTTT.

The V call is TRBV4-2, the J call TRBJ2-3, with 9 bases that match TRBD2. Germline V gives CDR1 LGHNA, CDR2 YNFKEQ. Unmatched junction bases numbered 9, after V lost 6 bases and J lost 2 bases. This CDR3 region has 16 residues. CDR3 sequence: CASRENSGGLTDTQYF. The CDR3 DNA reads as TGTGCCAGCAGGGAAAATAGCGGGGGTCTCACAGATACGCAGTATTTT.

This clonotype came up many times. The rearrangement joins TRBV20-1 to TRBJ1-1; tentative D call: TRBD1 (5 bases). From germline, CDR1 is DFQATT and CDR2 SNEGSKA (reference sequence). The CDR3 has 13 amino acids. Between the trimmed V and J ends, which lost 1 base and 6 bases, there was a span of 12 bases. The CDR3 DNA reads TGCAGTGCTAGAGGGGGCGTCGAGGCTGAAGCTTTCTTT. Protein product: CSARGGVEAEAFF.

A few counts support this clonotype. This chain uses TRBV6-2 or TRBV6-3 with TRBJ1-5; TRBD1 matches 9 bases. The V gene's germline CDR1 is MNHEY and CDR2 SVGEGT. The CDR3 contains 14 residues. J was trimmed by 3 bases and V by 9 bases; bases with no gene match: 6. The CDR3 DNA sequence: TGTGCCAGGGGAGGACAGGGGCTCAATCAGCCCCAGCATTTT. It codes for CARGGQGLNQPQHF.

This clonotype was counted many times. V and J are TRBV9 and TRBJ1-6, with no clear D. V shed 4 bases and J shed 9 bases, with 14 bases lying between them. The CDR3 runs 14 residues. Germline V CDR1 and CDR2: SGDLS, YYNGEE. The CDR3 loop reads CASSPPRDGSPLHF. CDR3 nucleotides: TGTGCCAGCAGCCCCCCTCGCGATGGTTCACCCCTCCACTTT.

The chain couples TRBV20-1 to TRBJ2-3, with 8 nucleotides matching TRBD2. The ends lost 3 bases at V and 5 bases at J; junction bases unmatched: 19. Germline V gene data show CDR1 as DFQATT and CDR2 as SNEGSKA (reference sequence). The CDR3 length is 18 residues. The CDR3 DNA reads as TGCAGTGCTAGTGTGTTCTCCACTTCTGCGGGGGGTTTAGATACGCAGTATTTT. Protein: CSASVFSTSAGGLDTQYF.